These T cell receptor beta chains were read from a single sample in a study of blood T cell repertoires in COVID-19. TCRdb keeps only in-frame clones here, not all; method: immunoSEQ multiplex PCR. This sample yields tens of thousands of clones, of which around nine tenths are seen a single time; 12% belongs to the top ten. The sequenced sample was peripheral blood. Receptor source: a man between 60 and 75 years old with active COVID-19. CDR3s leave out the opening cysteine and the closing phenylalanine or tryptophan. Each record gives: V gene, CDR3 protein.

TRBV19,ASSRAGPGELF
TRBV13,ASSGDRVGAGELF
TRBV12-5,ASGFGTGSLSSYNEQF
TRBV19,ASSTRGSGTDDWGYNEQF
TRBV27,ASSRSLAGAYEQY
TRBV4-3,ASSQKKDTEQY
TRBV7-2,ASSLGGQALYEQY
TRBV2,ASSSLAGGY
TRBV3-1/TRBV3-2,ASSLGQGGMNTEAF
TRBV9,ASSVEGAGEGTDTQY
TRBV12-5,ASGLGQGYNEQF
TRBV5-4,ASSFTTGGRTGELF
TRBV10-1,ASRPGLAAYNEQF
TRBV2,ASSEGLGTGEAF
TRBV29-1,SVGQGNSPLH
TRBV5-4,ASSDPREEGNIQY
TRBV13,ASSLGLTWQGAREKLF
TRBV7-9,ASSLSTVRVGEQY
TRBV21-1,ASSTRQRDFYEQY
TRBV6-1,ASSELLAGYNEQF
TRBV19,ASTPTGLTPNEQF
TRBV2,ASGGDYGYT
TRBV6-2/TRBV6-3,ASSSHADLGPLH
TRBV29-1,SVLSGQGLETQY
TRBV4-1,ASSQETSGNYEQY
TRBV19,ASSARGQVNEQF
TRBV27,ASSLQWAPNQPQH
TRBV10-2,ASSEGGSPGEQY
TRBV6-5,ASDNRGLDTQY
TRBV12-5,ASGFGQPAGPQH
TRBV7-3,ASSPGLAGEITGELF
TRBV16,ASSQSSGITSPLH
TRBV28,ASKQGARNEQF
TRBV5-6,ASSPPAGGPNEQF
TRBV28,ASTEANSGNTIY
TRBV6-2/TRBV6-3,ASSYPRTPPVSSYEQY
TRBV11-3,ASSSRDRIEGELF
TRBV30,ACSPRGSWEKLF
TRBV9,ASSVEGDRDEQY
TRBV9,ASSVDPSDTQY
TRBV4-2,ASSQSFEDPQAKAYEQY
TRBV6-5,ASGSLRQGVQPQH